The entry below gives a single T cell receptor (beta chain) sequence along with its context. The sample comes from a study of shared clonotypes between healthy human individuals. Naive CD8 populations comprised CD45RO-negative cells positively selected for CCR7, excluding terminally differentiated effector memory CD45RA+ cells. Germline-derived CDR1 and CDR2 are SEHNR and FQNEAQ (reference sequence). The CDR3 covers 15 residues. V gave up 0 bases and J gave up 7 bases, with 13 bases separating them. TCRdb's copy holds only in-frame clones and misses some; the assay was immunoSEQ multiplex PCR. Here the sample spans about 2 million clones, about 95% being singletons.

The receptor comes from a man aged 18 to 29 in good health. Material for sequencing was naive CD8+ T cells sorted from blood. V is TRBV7-9 and J is TRBJ2-1, with D possibly matching TRBD2 (5 bases). This CDR3 is CASSLAPYPGNEQFF. CDR3 sequence (DNA): TGTGCCAGCAGCTTAGCGCCTTATCCGGGGAATGAGCAGTTCTTC.